The 21 T cell receptor beta chains below all came from one sample that was sequenced in a study of metastatic and nonmetastatic thyroid tumors. TCRdb ran MiXCR on the PCR reads. The table shows 35,000 to 50,000 clones, with roughly 19% occurring only once. Thyroid surgery took place with no prior treatment in any patient. The sequenced sample was blood. Source of these receptors: a female donor with papillary thyroid cancer or a benign thyroid nodule (not recorded which). Some clones in this sample may be carry-over from other donors' samples.

The CDR3 region is CASSLVVSGANVLTF. The CDR3, as DNA: TGTGCCAGCAGCTTAGTAGTCTCTGGGGCCAACGTCCTGACTTTC. This rearrangement joins TRBV7-2 to TRBJ2-6, with no clear D. Deletions cut 1 base from V and 0 bases from J, with 4 bases between. The CDR3 has 15 residues. Per the germline V gene, CDR1 is SGHTA and CDR2 is FQGNSA.

This clone was counted many times. The chain recombines TRBV24-1 with TRBJ2-1, with 15 bases matching TRBD2. This CDR3 is built from 21 residues. V shed 3 bases and J 0 bases; nucleotides not matched to a gene: 11. Germline CDR1 is KGHDR and CDR2 is SFDVKD. The CDR3 nucleotides read TGTGCCACCAGTGATGCACCGGGACTAGCGGGAGGATCGAGCTCCTACAATGAGCAGTTCTTC. This gives the protein CATSDAPGLAGGSSSYNEQFF.

V gene TRBV20-1 combines with J gene TRBJ2-6; weak D call: TRBD2 (7 bases). Trimming shortened V by 5 bases and J by 0 bases, and 11 bases separated the two germline ends. Germline CDR1 and CDR2: DFQATT and SNEGSKA (reference sequence). The CDR3 covers 15 residues. The CDR3 DNA sequence: TGCAGTGCTGGGGGGGGCCGCTCTGGGGCCAACGTCCTGACTTTC. Amino acid sequence: CSAGGGRSGANVLTF.

This clone was observed a handful of times. An end of the junction differs from the germline gene, which may be a read error. This chain joins TRBV7-8 and TRBJ2-7; D unclear. The germline V gene encodes CDR1 SGHVS and CDR2 FQNEAQ. The CDR3 sequence is 15 residues long. CDR3 region: CASISLEVSSYGQYF. As DNA, the CDR3 is TGTGCCAGCATCTCCTTAGAAGTCAGCTCCTACGGGCAGTACTTC. Drawing the rest from reference TRBV7-8 and TRBJ2-7, the complete variable domain is GAGVSQSPRYKVAKRGQDVALRCDPISGHVSLFWYQQALGQGPEFLTYFQNEAQLDKSGLPSDRFFAERPEGSVSTLKIQRTQQEDSAVYLCASISLEVSSYGQYFGPGTRLTVT.

The table lists this clone with many counts. The gene calls are TRBV5-4 and TRBJ2-5, with 10 bases matching TRBD1. There are 14 residues in the CDR3. CDR1 is SGHNT, CDR2 YYREEE, per germline (reference sequence). The ends lost 4 bases at V and 4 bases at J; junction bases unmatched: 4. The CDR3 nucleotides read TGTGCCAGCAGCAAGGACAGGGGGGTAGAGACCCAGTACTTC. This codes for CASSKDRGVETQYF.

This chain joins TRBV28 and TRBJ2-7; no reliable D call. Between the trimmed V and J ends, which lost 6 bases and 4 bases, there was a span of 10 bases. Germline assignment: CDR1 MDHEN and CDR2 SYDVKM. There are 12 residues in the CDR3. The CDR3 spells CASSFYTYEQYF. CDR3 nucleotide sequence: TGTGCCAGCAGCTTTTATACTTACGAGCAGTACTTC.

In its sample, this clone was seen many times. V gene TRBV3-1 combines with J gene TRBJ1-1, with D hard to call. The CDR3 runs 15 residues. Trimming shortened V by 0 bases and J by 6 bases, and 14 bases separated the two germline ends. Germline CDR1 reads LGHDT; CDR2 reads YNNKEL (reference sequence). The CDR3 bases are TGTGCCAGCAGCCAAGAATTAGCTTGGCCGCCTGAAGCTTTCTTT. Translating gives CASSQELAWPPEAFF. The whole variable domain, remainder taken from reference TRBV3-1 and TRBJ1-1, is DTAVSQTPKYLVTQMGNDKSIKCEQNLGHDTMYWYKQDSKKFLKIMFSYNNKELIINETVPNRFSPKSPDKAHLNLHINSLELGDSAVYFCASSQELAWPPEAFFGQGTRLTVV.

With regard to this clone: Compared with germline, one end of the junction differs, possibly owing to a read error. The chain is built from TRBV7-2 and TRBJ1-2, with D maybe TRBD1 (6 bases). CDR1 is SGHTA, CDR2 FQGNSA, per germline. This CDR3 is built from 15 residues. CDR3 sequence (DNA): TGTTCCAGCAGCTCCGGAAGGGCATCCAGGGGCGGCTACACCTTC. It codes for CSSSSGRASRGGYTF.

The chain carries TRBV19 and TRBJ1-1, with D unclear. The CDR3 runs 14 residues. The germline V gene encodes CDR1 LNHDA and CDR2 SQIVND (reference sequence). V was cut by 9 bases and J by 3 bases, with 17 bases left in between. Here the CDR3 reads CARDVSFGDTEAFF. The CDR3 bases are TGTGCCAGGGACGTCAGTTTCGGAGACACTGAAGCTTTCTTT.

J is TRBJ2-2 and V is TRBV27, with no clear D. CDR3 length: 16 residues. The germline V gene encodes CDR1 MNHEY and CDR2 SMNVEV (reference sequence). Trimming removed 2 bases at V and 3 bases at J, with 13 bases between. The CDR3 DNA reads as TGTGCCAGCAGTTTAAGCCTCTACGGTTACACCGGGGAGCTGTTTTTT. This translates into CASSLSLYGYTGELFF.

Judged by abundance, this clone is medium-sized. The chain combines TRBV27 with TRBJ1-1; D might be TRBD1 (5 bases). CDR1 is MNHEY and CDR2 is SMNVEV in the germline V gene (reference sequence). Deletions cut 3 bases from V and 3 bases from J, with 11 bases between. This CDR3 is built from 14 residues. The CDR3 here is CASSLGVGYTEAFF. CDR3 DNA sequence: TGTGCCAGCAGTTTGGGGGTGGGGTACACTGAAGCTTTCTTT.

This clone has more than one count but fewer than ten. This chain uses TRBV6-2 or TRBV6-3 with TRBJ1-3, with a tentative D call TRBD1 (5 bases). V was shortened by 7 bases and J by 0 bases, with 16 bases between the two germline ends. CDR3 length: 16 amino acids. Germline assignment: CDR1 MNHEY and CDR2 SVGEGT. CDR3 sequence reads: CASIPGYRSSGNTIYF. The CDR3, as DNA: TGTGCCAGCATCCCGGGGTACAGGAGCTCTGGAAACACCATATATTTT.

This clone was detected many times. The CDR3 here is CASKGSGHTGELFF. In DNA, the CDR3 is TGTGCCAGCAAAGGGTCAGGGCACACCGGGGAGCTGTTTTTT. V usage is TRBV28 and J usage is TRBJ2-2; possibly TRBD1 for D (5 bases). Germline CDR1 MDHEN, CDR2 SYDVKM. The CDR3 extends over 14 amino acids. V was shortened by 7 bases and J by 3 bases, with 12 bases between the two germline ends. The whole variable domain, filled in from reference TRBV28 and TRBJ2-2, reads DVKVTQSSRYLVKRTGEKVFLECVQDMDHENMFWYRQDPGLGLRLIYFSYDVKMKEKGDIPEGYSVSREKKERFSLILESASTNQTSMYLCASKGSGHTGELFFGEGSRLTVL.

In its sample, this clone was seen many times. This chain connects TRBV27 to TRBJ1-2, with D perhaps matching TRBD1 (6 bases). CDR1 and CDR2 from the germline V gene are MNHEY and SMNVEV (reference sequence). V lost 6 bases, J lost 4 bases, and 12 bases lay in between. The CDR3 has 13 amino acids. CDR3 in amino acids: CASRPTGLYGYTF. The CDR3 coding sequence is TGTGCCAGCAGACCGACAGGACTCTATGGCTACACCTTC.

In its sample, this clone was seen many times. V and J are TRBV7-6 and TRBJ2-3; D is unclear. The CDR3 length is 12 residues. V lost 1 base and J lost 4, with 3 bases in between. CDR1 SGHVS and CDR2 FNYEAQ come from the germline V gene. The CDR3, as DNA: TGTGCCAGCAGCTTAGGGGCAGATACGCAGTATTTT. Protein sequence: CASSLGADTQYF.

This clone was picked up many times. In DNA, the CDR3 is TGTGCCACCAGCAGCCCGGGGCGCGAAGAGACCCAGTACTTC. This translates into CATSSPGREETQYF. The chain employs TRBV15 and TRBJ2-5; D is perhaps TRBD1 or TRBD2 (5 bases each). Trimming shortened V by 3 bases and J by 3 bases, and 11 bases separated the two germline ends. CDR1 LNHNV and CDR2 YYDKDF come from the germline V gene (reference sequence). This CDR3 contains 14 residues.

The J gene is TRBJ1-2, the V gene TRBV19; a possible D gene is TRBD1 (5 bases). CDR1 LNHDA and CDR2 SQIVND come from the germline V gene (reference sequence). CDR3 length: 13 amino acids. V lost 4 bases to trimming and J lost 4 bases, with 10 bases between them. For the CDR3, the DNA is TGTGCCAGTAGTAAAGGGGACGCCTATGGCTACACCTTC. The encoded protein is CASSKGDAYGYTF.

There are many counts of this clone. V usage is TRBV7-3 and J usage is TRBJ2-1; no firm D call. In germline, CDR1 is SGHTA, CDR2 FQGTGA. The CDR3 is 13 amino acids. V lost 3 bases and J lost 9, with 12 bases in between. CDR3 loop: CASSFFKWGEQFF. In nucleotides, the CDR3 is TGTGCCAGCAGCTTTTTCAAGTGGGGTGAGCAGTTCTTC.

V usage is TRBV20-1 and J usage is TRBJ2-2, with 14 bases fitting TRBD2. The CDR3 extends over 16 amino acids. V was pared by 5 bases and J by 0 bases, with 2 bases of the junction left unmatched. CDR1 is DFQATT and CDR2 is SNEGSKA in the germline V gene (reference sequence). In DNA, the CDR3 is TGCAGTGCTGAGGGACTAGCGGGGGCGAACACCGGGGAGCTGTTTTTT. Translation: CSAEGLAGANTGELFF.

This clone was picked up many times. This rearrangement joins TRBV12-3 or TRBV12-4 to TRBJ1-6; no firm D call. This CDR3 is 15 amino acids long. V was pared by 1 base and J by 4 bases, with 8 bases between. This CDR3 reads CASSLGAPYNSPLHF. The CDR3 DNA reads TGTGCCAGCAGTTTAGGGGCACCTTATAATTCACCCCTCCACTTT.

The rearrangement joins TRBV20-1 to TRBJ1-2; 7 bases match TRBD1. V lost 1 base to trimming and J lost 4 bases; unmatched junction nucleotides: 12. CDR3 length: 16 amino acids. Germline V CDR1 and CDR2: DFQATT, SNEGSKA (reference sequence). In DNA, the CDR3 is TGCAGTGCTAGAGTTACTAGACAGGGAGCGATCTATGGCTACACCTTC. Its translation: CSARVTRQGAIYGYTF.